This T cell receptor beta chain is from a study of T cells expressing NK-cell markers. Study background: Repertoires of TCR beta were obtained from T cells sorted as CD3+CD56+NKG2C+, CD3+CD56+NKG2C- and CD3+CD56-NKG2C+.

Study-level points and caveats: HCMV specificity of expanded NKG2C+ T cell clones remained unclear. For about six donors, the dominant NKG2C+ clonotypes made up roughly 1.0-8% of their CD8+ T cells.

Notes on this clonotype: The antigen is not known.

CDR3 length: 16 residues. The cDNA for TCR beta came from 5'RACE template switching with UMIs. For each CDR3 protein, TCRdb gives one entry from its re-call of the 5' RACE reads, without DNA. This repertoire comprises a few hundred thousand distinct CDR3 sequences; its ten largest clones make up approximately 3.6%. This chain links TRBV12-3 or TRBV12-4 with TRBJ2-3; there is no DNA to check the TCRdb D call of TRBD2. Sample: blood T cells: a sorted CD56 or NKG2C T cell subset, CD4+ or CD8+ T cells, or bulk PBMC T cells (not recorded which). The sequence derives from a man aged 18 to 30 in good health. The CDR3 spells CASSLVLAETTDTQYF.